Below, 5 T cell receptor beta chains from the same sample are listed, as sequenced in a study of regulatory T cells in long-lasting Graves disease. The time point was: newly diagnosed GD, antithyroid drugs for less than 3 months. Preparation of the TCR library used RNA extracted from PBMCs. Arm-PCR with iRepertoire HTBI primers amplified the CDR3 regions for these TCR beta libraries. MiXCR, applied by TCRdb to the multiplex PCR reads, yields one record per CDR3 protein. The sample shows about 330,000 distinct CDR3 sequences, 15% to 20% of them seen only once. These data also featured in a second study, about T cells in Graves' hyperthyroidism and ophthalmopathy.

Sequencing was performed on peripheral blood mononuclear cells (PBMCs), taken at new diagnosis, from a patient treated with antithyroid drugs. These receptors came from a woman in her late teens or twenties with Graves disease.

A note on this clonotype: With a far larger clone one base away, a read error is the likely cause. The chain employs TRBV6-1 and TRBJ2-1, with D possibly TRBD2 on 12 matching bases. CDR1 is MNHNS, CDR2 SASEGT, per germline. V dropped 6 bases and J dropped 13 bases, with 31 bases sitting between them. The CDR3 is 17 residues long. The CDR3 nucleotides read TGTGCCAGCAGACAGGGACAGGGGGGACTAGCGGGCAACATTCAGTTCTTC. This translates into CASRQGQGGLAGNIQFF.

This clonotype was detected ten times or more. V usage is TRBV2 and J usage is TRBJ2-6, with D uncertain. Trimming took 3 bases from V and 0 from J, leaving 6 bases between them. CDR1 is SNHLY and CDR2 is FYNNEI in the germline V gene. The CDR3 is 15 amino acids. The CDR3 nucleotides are TGTGCCAGCAGTGATTGGTCCTCTGGGGCCAACGTCCTGACTTTC. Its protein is CASSDWSSGANVLTF.

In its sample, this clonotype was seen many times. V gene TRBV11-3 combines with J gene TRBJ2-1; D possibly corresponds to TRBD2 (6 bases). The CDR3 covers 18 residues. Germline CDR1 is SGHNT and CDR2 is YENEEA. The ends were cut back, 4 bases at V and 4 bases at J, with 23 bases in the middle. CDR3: CASSYGALGGDLYNEQFF. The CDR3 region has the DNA TGTGCCAGCAGCTACGGAGCTTTGGGCGGGGACCTTTACAATGAGCAGTTCTTC. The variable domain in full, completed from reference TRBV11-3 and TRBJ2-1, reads EAGVVQSPRYKIIEKKQPVAFWCNPISGHNTLYWYLQNLGQGPELLIRYENEEAVDDSQLPKDRFSAERLKGVDSTLKIQPAELGDSAVYLCASSYGALGGDLYNEQFFGPGTRLTVL.

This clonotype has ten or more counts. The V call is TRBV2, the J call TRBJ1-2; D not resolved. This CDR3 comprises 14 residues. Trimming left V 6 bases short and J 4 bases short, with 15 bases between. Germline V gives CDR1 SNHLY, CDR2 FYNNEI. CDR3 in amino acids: CASRVVRRAYGYTF. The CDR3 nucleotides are TGTGCCAGCAGGGTGGTACGGAGAGCCTATGGCTACACCTTC.

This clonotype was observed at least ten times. The CDR3 region has the DNA TGCAGCGCGATTAGCACAGGGACGCAGTATTTT. Translating it yields CSAISTGTQYF. This rearrangement joins TRBV29-1 to TRBJ2-3; D is possibly TRBD1 (6 bases). Germline V CDR1 and CDR2: SQVTM, ANQGSEA. The V and J ends lost 7 bases and 9 bases respectively, with 14 bases between them. The CDR3 totals 11 residues.